Each of the 16 T cell receptor beta chains below was sequenced from the same sample in a study of cytomegalovirus exposure and HLA in healthy donors. The study ran its PCR with 60 Vbeta and 13 Jbeta primers. Data came from immunoSEQ multiplex PCR; TCRdb stores just in-frame clones and leaves some out. The sample lists 150,000 to 200,000 clones, roughly 78% seen once, with nearly 4.5% in the top ten. The material sequenced was PBMCs. The receptors derive from a woman aged 25-40 years in good health and CMV-seropositive.

The chain links TRBV7-9 to TRBJ2-7; 9 positions agree with TRBD2. With V trimmed by 5 bases and J by 0 bases, 8 bases remained unmatched. This CDR3 is built from 16 residues. Germline V gives CDR1 SEHNR, CDR2 FQNEAQ (reference sequence). In DNA form, the CDR3 reads TGTGCCAGCAGCCACCTAGCGGGGTCAAGCTCCTACGAGCAGTACTTC. Amino acids: CASSHLAGSSSYEQYF.

The genes are TRBV6-5 and TRBJ2-7; TRBD2 is a possible D gene (5 bases). The CDR3 is made up of 14 amino acids. CDR1 and CDR2 from the germline V gene are MNHEY and SVGAGI. Deletions cut 6 bases from V and 0 bases from J, with 12 bases between. CDR3 in amino acids: CASSPEGTSYEQYF. Here the CDR3 DNA reads TGTGCCAGCAGCCCCGAGGGAACCTCCTACGAGCAGTACTTC.

The V and J genes are TRBV6-4 and TRBJ1-3; tentatively, D is TRBD1 (5 bases). The V and J ends lost 0 bases and 0 bases respectively, with 9 bases between them. CDR1 is MRHNA, CDR2 SNTAGT, per germline. The CDR3 has 16 residues. This chain's CDR3 is CASSDSGGASGNTIYF. CDR3 nucleotide sequence: TGTGCCAGCAGTGACTCCGGGGGAGCCTCTGGAAACACCATATATTTT.

This rearrangement joins TRBV7-2 to TRBJ1-3; tentatively, D is TRBD1 (5 bases). Looked up from germline, CDR1 is SGHTA and CDR2 is FQGNSA. V lost 4 bases to trimming and J lost 4 bases, with 17 bases between them. The CDR3 contains 16 residues. CDR3 sequence (DNA): TGTGCCAGCAGCTCGGGACTTTTCACGAGCGGAAACACCATATATTTT. Its translation: CASSSGLFTSGNTIYF.

The V call is TRBV7-9, the J call TRBJ2-1; no clear D. The CDR3 sequence is 14 residues long. The germline V gene has CDR1 SEHNR and CDR2 FQNEAQ (reference sequence). V lost 3 bases and J lost 9, with 15 bases in between. The CDR3 protein is CASSFISSAGEQFF. Written as DNA, the CDR3 is TGTGCCAGCAGCTTCATTAGCTCCGCTGGTGAGCAGTTCTTC.

The genes are TRBV4-3 and TRBJ2-3, with TRBD1 matching 8 bases. The CDR3 spans 15 residues. J lost 3 bases, V lost 0 bases, and 2 bases had no gene match. The V gene's germline CDR1 is LGHNA and CDR2 YSLEER. The CDR3 region is CASSQDGQGTDTQYF. The CDR3 DNA reads TGCGCCAGCAGCCAAGATGGACAGGGTACAGATACGCAGTATTTT.

The chain couples TRBV7-8 to TRBJ1-2; D is unresolved. Germline V gives CDR1 SGHVS, CDR2 FQNEAQ. The ends were cut back, 5 bases at V and 7 bases at J, with 17 bases in the middle. This CDR3 contains 14 residues. CDR3 region: CASSPRRRMSGYTF. DNA for the CDR3: TGTGCCAGCAGCCCGCGCCGCCGCATGAGTGGCTACACCTTC.

V usage is TRBV7-8 and J usage is TRBJ2-5, with 14 bases that match TRBD2. CDR1 and CDR2 (germline): SGHVS, FQNEAQ. With 2 bases clipped from V and 4 bases from J, the junction kept 12 bases outside the gene matches. The CDR3 totals 19 residues. The CDR3 region has the DNA TGTGCCAGCAGCTTACGTCCGGGACTAGCGGGGGCCGCGCGAGAGACCCAGTACTTC. It yields the protein CASSLRPGLAGAARETQYF.

The V call is TRBV7-7, the J call TRBJ2-7; TRBD1 aligns across 10 bases. V trimming: 1 base; J trimming: 6 bases; junction bases outside the gene matches: 3. CDR3 length equals 14 residues. Germline assignment: CDR1 SSHAT and CDR2 FNYEAQ (reference sequence). Here the CDR3 DNA reads TGTGCCAGCAGCTTAGGACAGGGGGCTGCCGAGCAGTACTTC. This codes for CASSLGQGAAEQYF.

The chain joins TRBV7-9 to TRBJ1-1, with 8 bases lining up with TRBD1. Trimming at V came to 5 bases and at J to 0 bases, leaving 2 bases not matched to a gene. This CDR3 has 14 amino acids. The germline gives CDR1 SEHNR, CDR2 FQNEAQ (reference sequence). The CDR3 loop is CASSAQGVNTEAFF. The DNA for the CDR3 is TGTGCCAGCAGCGCACAGGGGGTGAACACTGAAGCTTTCTTT.

The chain uses TRBV5-4 and TRBJ2-1; tentatively, D is TRBD2 (6 bases). Germline CDR1 reads SGHNT; CDR2 reads YYREEE (reference sequence). V lost 3 bases and J 9 bases, leaving 10 bases between the germline ends. The CDR3 has 12 amino acids. This CDR3 is CASSSRLGEQFF. The CDR3 DNA follows: TGTGCCAGCAGCTCCCGACTAGGTGAGCAGTTCTTC.

The genes are TRBV4-1 and TRBJ2-1; D possibly corresponds to TRBD1 (5 bases). Trimming removed 0 bases at V and 8 bases at J, with 20 bases between. This CDR3 has 17 amino acids. Germline CDR1 and CDR2: MGHRA and YSYEKL. The CDR3 region has the DNA TGCGCCAGCAGCCAAGATACCGGTCGGCAGGGAATGGATGAGCAGTTCTTC. It yields the protein CASSQDTGRQGMDEQFF.

The gene calls are TRBV10-3 and TRBJ2-7, with TRBD2 identical over 8 bases. The CDR3 is 14 amino acids. V was pared by 6 bases and J by 2 bases, with 6 bases of the junction left unmatched. Germline CDR1 is ENHRY and CDR2 is SYGVKD. The CDR3 protein is CAISETSVPYEQYF. CDR3 nucleotides: TGTGCCATCAGCGAGACTAGCGTCCCCTACGAGCAGTACTTC.

This chain links TRBV7-9 with TRBJ1-2; 8 bases map to TRBD1. Germline loops: CDR1 SEHNR, CDR2 FQNEAQ (reference sequence). The CDR3 contains 13 residues. Losses at the gene ends were 5 bases for V and 5 bases for J; bases not matched to a gene: 4. DNA for the CDR3: TGTGCCAGCAGCCCGAGGACAGGGTATGGCTACACCTTC. It codes for CASSPRTGYGYTF. Using reference TRBV7-9 and TRBJ1-2 for the parts outside the CDR3, the full variable domain is DTGVSQNPRHKITKRGQNVTFRCDPISEHNRLYWYRQTLGQGPEFLTYFQNEAQLEKSRLLSDRFSAERPKGSFSTLEIQRTEQGDSAMYLCASSPRTGYGYTFGSGTRLTVV.

V and J are TRBV15 and TRBJ2-2; 11 bases map to TRBD2. This CDR3 has 18 amino acids. V shed 2 bases and J 4 bases; nucleotides not matched to a gene: 9. Germline loops: CDR1 LNHNV, CDR2 YYDKDF (reference sequence). CDR3 nucleotides: TGTGCCACCAGCAGACGTCAACTAGCGGGGGCCATCACCGGGGAGCTGTTTTTT. It specifies CATSRRQLAGAITGELFF.

The chain employs TRBV6-6 and TRBJ1-2; D gene ambiguous. Germline V lookup: CDR1 MNHNY, CDR2 SVGAGI (reference sequence). V shed 0 bases and J shed 4 bases, with 9 bases lying between them. There are 14 residues in the CDR3. The CDR3 nucleotides are TGTGCCAGCAGTTACTCCCGAGGAGGCTATGGCTACACCTTC. It specifies CASSYSRGGYGYTF.